The clone carrying this T cell receptor beta chain appeared a few times. The entry originates in a study of blood T cell repertoires in COVID-19. Across the study: Both acute and convalescent COVID-19 samples were obtained from the United States, Italy and Spain. Sources were T cells, B-cell-depleted T cells, or PBMCs; the material itself was cDNA or gDNA.

In the authors' methods: Reference gene primer amplification gave estimated nucleated cell counts. Generated by immunoSEQ multiplex PCR, the TCRdb table keeps only in-frame clones and is missing some. D and trimming were read from the DNA, whereas the V and J calls and clone size are those reported in that table. This sample has about 150,000 clones, with approximately 80% found just once. The CDR3 runs 11 residues. With 1 base removed from V and 9 bases from J, the gap between germline ends came to 9 bases. The germline V gene has CDR1 GTSNPN and CDR2 SVGIG (reference sequence). The source material was peripheral blood. This chain uses TRBV30 with TRBJ1-1, with D hard to call. The origin of this receptor is a woman aged 55-70 years with acute or convalescent COVID-19. The CDR3 spells CAWSGGPQAFF. CDR3 coding DNA: TGTGCCTGGAGTGGCGGGCCTCAAGCTTTCTTT.